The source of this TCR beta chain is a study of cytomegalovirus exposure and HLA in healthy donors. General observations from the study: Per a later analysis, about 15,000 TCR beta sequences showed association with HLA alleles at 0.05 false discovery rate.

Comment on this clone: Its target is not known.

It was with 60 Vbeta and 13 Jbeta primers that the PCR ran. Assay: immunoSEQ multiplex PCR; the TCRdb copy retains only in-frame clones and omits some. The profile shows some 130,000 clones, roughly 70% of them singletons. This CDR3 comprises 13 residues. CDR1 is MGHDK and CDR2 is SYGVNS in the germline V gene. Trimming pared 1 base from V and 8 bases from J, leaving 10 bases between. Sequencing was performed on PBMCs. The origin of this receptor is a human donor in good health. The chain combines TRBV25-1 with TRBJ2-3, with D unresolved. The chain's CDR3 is CASSESGLGTQYF. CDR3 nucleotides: TGTGCCAGCAGTGAATCCGGGTTGGGTACGCAGTATTTT.